This T cell receptor (beta chain) was sequenced for a study of blood T cell repertoires in COVID-19. About the research overall: The study drew acute and convalescent COVID-19 samples from the United States, Italy and Spain. Sample material is recorded as cDNA or gDNA derived from T cells, B-cell-depleted T cells, or PBMCs.

The CDR3 runs 13 residues. Trimming shortened V by 3 bases and J by 6 bases, and 12 bases separated the two germline ends. Authors' analysis steps: Reference gene primer amplification yielded estimated nucleated cell counts. Assay: immunoSEQ multiplex PCR; the TCRdb copy retains only in-frame clones and omits some. The V and J calls and the clone size are those of that table, but D and trimming were determined from the DNA. This table has about 230,000 clones, 65% to 90% appearing once. This TCR derives from a woman in her 50s with acute or convalescent COVID-19. The chain combines TRBV12-3 or TRBV12-4 with TRBJ2-7, with TRBD1 as a possible D gene (6 bases). Sequencing used peripheral blood. CDR3 sequence (DNA): TGTGCCAGCAGTTTCGCAGGGGACCGCGAGCAGTACTTC. Translated: CASSFAGDREQYF.